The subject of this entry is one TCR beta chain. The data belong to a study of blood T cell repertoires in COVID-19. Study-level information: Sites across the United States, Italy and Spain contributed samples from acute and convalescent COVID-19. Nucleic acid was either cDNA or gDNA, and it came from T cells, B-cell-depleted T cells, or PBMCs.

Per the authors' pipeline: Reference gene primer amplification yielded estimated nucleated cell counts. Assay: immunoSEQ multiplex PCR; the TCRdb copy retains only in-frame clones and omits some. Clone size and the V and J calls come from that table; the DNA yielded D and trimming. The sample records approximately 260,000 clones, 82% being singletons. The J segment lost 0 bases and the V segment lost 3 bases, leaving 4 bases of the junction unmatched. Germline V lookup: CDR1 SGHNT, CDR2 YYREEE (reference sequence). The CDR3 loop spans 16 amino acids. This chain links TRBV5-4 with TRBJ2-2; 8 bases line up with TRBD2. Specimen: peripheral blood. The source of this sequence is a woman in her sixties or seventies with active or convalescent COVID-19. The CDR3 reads CASSSLAGANTGELFF. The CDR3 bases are TGTGCCAGCAGCTCTCTAGCGGGTGCGAACACCGGGGAGCTGTTTTTT.